Each of the 31 T cell receptor beta chains below was sequenced from the same sample in a study of blood T cell repertoires in COVID-19. Here immunoSEQ multiplex PCR was the method, and the copy in TCRdb shows in-frame clones only, minus some. The sample gives a few hundred thousand clones, approximately 91% of which show up once; 1.4% is in the top ten. The specimen was PBMCs or T cells enriched from blood (not recorded which). The receptors originated from a woman aged 18 to 35 who had been exposed to COVID-19.

This sequence joins TRBV7-9 and TRBJ2-7; no firm D call. Per germline, CDR1 SEHNR and CDR2 FQNEAQ (reference sequence). Trimming removed 1 base at V and 1 base at J, with 14 bases between. CDR3 length: 16 amino acids. The CDR3 coding sequence is TGTGCCAGCAGCTTAGTTTCCCTGGGCAGTTCCTACGAGCAGTACTTC. Its translation: CASSLVSLGSSYEQYF.

This chain joins TRBV6-5 and TRBJ2-5; D is possibly TRBD2 (5 bases). The CDR3 extends over 13 amino acids. Germline V gene data show CDR1 as MNHEY and CDR2 as SVGAGI. V was shortened by 8 bases and J by 5 bases, with 15 bases between the two germline ends. The CDR3 loop reads CASVRTRGETQYF. The CDR3 DNA is TGTGCCAGCGTTAGGACCCGAGGGGAGACCCAGTACTTC.

This chain connects TRBV27 to TRBJ1-6, with TRBD1 matching 7 bases. Unmatched junction bases numbered 2, after V lost 2 bases and J lost 7 bases. The CDR3 runs to 14 residues. Germline CDR1 MNHEY, CDR2 SMNVEV (reference sequence). CDR3 region: CASSLRDSNSPLHF. Written as DNA, the CDR3 is TGTGCCAGCAGTTTAAGGGACAGCAATTCACCCCTCCACTTT.

The chain links TRBV28 to TRBJ1-1; 10 bases map to TRBD1. V lost 8 bases, J lost 1 base, and 1 base stayed unmatched. CDR3 length equals 13 residues. Germline V gene lookup returns CDR1 MDHEN and CDR2 SYDVKM. In DNA, the CDR3 is TGTGCCAGCCGGACAGGGGGGAACACTGAAGCTTTCTTT. Amino acid sequence: CASRTGGNTEAFF.

This clone was picked up a small number of times. V usage is TRBV12-3 or TRBV12-4 and J usage is TRBJ1-1, with TRBD1 matching 8 bases. This CDR3 is 13 amino acids long. The trim removed 9 bases at V and 2 bases at J, leaving 5 bases unmatched. The CDR3 is CASMGQVNTEAFF. DNA for the CDR3: TGTGCCAGTATGGGACAGGTAAACACTGAAGCTTTCTTT.

J is TRBJ1-5 and V is TRBV7-3, with 9 bases identical to TRBD1. CDR1 and CDR2 (germline): SGHTA, FQGTGA. V was pared by 5 bases and J by 0 bases, with 14 bases of the junction left unmatched. CDR3 length equals 19 residues. In nucleotides, the CDR3 is TGTGCCAGCAGCGGACGGGAGACAGGGGGAGTCAATAGCAATCAGCCCCAGCATTTT. Translation: CASSGRETGGVNSNQPQHF. The whole variable domain, remainder taken from reference TRBV7-3 and TRBJ1-5, is GAGVSQTPSNKVTEKGKYVELRCDPISGHTALYWYRQSLGQGPEFLIYFQGTGAADDSGLPNDRFFAVRPEGSVSTLKIQRTERGDSAVYLCASSGRETGGVNSNQPQHFGDGTRLSIL.

The chain has TRBV10-3 and TRBJ1-3, with D perhaps matching TRBD1 (5 bases). V dropped 0 bases and J dropped 7 bases, with 16 bases sitting between them. Germline V lookup: CDR1 ENHRY, CDR2 SYGVKD. This CDR3 has 16 residues. The CDR3 coding sequence is TGTGCCATCAGTGAGTCTGGTGGAGGGGTTGCGAACACCATATATTTT. Its translation is CAISESGGGVANTIYF.

The chain employs TRBV5-5 and TRBJ2-2; D not certain. Trimming stripped 3 bases from V and 5 bases from J, with 11 bases between. The CDR3 contains 14 residues. Germline lookup yields CDR1 SGHKS and CDR2 YYEKEE (reference sequence). The CDR3 here is CASSWSLGTGELFF. CDR3 bases: TGTGCCAGCAGCTGGTCCCTCGGTACCGGGGAGCTGTTTTTT. Using reference TRBV5-5 and TRBJ2-2 for the parts outside the CDR3, the full variable domain is DAGVTQSPTHLIKTRGQQVTLRCSPISGHKSVSWYQQVLGQGPQFIFQYYEKEERGRGNFPDRFSARQFPNYSSELNVNALLLGDSALYLCASSWSLGTGELFFGEGSRLTVL.

As regards this clone: Other DNA sequences within the sample encode an identical CDR3. The chain has TRBV28 and TRBJ2-1, with D possibly being TRBD1 (6 bases). The germline V and J ends were trimmed by 3 bases and 0 bases, with 9 bases remaining between them. Germline V gene sequence: CDR1 MDHEN, CDR2 SYDVKM. The CDR3 spans 15 residues. The CDR3 DNA sequence: TGTGCCAGCAGTTTGAGGGGGAGCTCCTACAATGAGCAGTTCTTC. As protein: CASSLRGSSYNEQFF.

V usage is TRBV19 and J usage is TRBJ1-1; D might be TRBD1 (6 bases). In germline, CDR1 is LNHDA, CDR2 SQIVND (reference sequence). V was pared by 4 bases and J by 4 bases, with 13 bases between. The CDR3 length is 14 residues. In DNA, the CDR3 is TGTGCCAGTAGTACCAGGGGTAGATCCACTGAAGCTTTCTTT. Translated: CASSTRGRSTEAFF. The complete variable domain, with remaining parts taken from reference TRBV19 and TRBJ1-1, reads DGGITQSPKYLFRKEGQNVTLSCEQNLNHDAMYWYRQDPGQGLRLIYYSQIVNDFQKGDIAEGYSVSREKKESFPLTVTSAQKNPTAFYLCASSTRGRSTEAFFGQGTRLTVV.

The chain joins TRBV4-3 to TRBJ2-7; 7 bases align to TRBD1. Germline CDR1 reads LGHNA; CDR2 reads YSLEER. The CDR3 is 15 residues long. J was trimmed by 3 bases and V by 1 base; bases with no gene match: 6. This chain's CDR3 is CASSQGTGVVYEQYF. The CDR3 nucleotides read TGCGCCAGCAGCCAAGGAACAGGGGTGGTCTACGAGCAGTACTTC.

This chain connects TRBV6-2 or TRBV6-3 to TRBJ2-7; a weak D match, TRBD1 (5 bases). Germline V gene lookup returns CDR1 MNHEY and CDR2 SVGEGT. CDR3 length: 16 residues. Trimming removed 3 bases at V and 0 bases at J, with 15 bases between. The chain's CDR3 is CASSYLLGLRSYEQYF. Here the CDR3 DNA reads TGTGCCAGCAGTTATCTTCTGGGGCTCCGCTCCTACGAGCAGTACTTC.

The J gene is TRBJ1-4, the V gene TRBV7-8; D not resolved. This CDR3 is 15 amino acids long. Germline CDR1 is SGHVS and CDR2 is FQNEAQ. V shed 5 bases and J shed 8 bases, with 18 bases lying between them. The CDR3 here is CASSRDPQSGEKLFF. CDR3 nucleotide sequence: TGTGCCAGCAGCCGGGATCCCCAGTCGGGGGAAAAACTGTTTTTT.

The chain joins TRBV19 to TRBJ2-3, with 9 bases aligning to TRBD2. Germline V gene data show CDR1 as LNHDA and CDR2 as SQIVND (reference sequence). This CDR3 comprises 14 residues. V gave up 6 bases and J gave up 5 bases; unmatched junction bases: 6. CDR3: CASSSSGTGDTQYF. In DNA, the CDR3 is TGTGCCAGTAGCTCTAGCGGGACGGGAGATACGCAGTATTTT.

The rearrangement joins TRBV29-1 to TRBJ2-7, with TRBD1 as a possible D gene (6 bases). Germline CDR1 reads SQVTM; CDR2 reads ANQGSEA. There are 13 residues in the CDR3. V lost 7 bases, J lost 4 bases, and 17 bases lay in between. The CDR3 DNA is TGCAGCGCACTGACAGGCCTTGGATACGAGCAGTACTTC. Amino acids: CSALTGLGYEQYF.

This clone was detected a few times. The chain combines TRBV2 with TRBJ1-1; D possibly corresponds to TRBD1 (5 bases). V gave up 2 bases and J gave up 5 bases, with 9 bases separating them. Germline values: CDR1 SNHLY, CDR2 FYNNEI. The CDR3 has 13 amino acids. CDR3 amino acids: CASSEQGSTEAFF. For the CDR3, the DNA is TGTGCCAGCAGTGAACAGGGTAGTACTGAAGCTTTCTTT.

This chain links TRBV18 with TRBJ2-7, with D possibly being TRBD2 (6 bases). The V and J ends lost 1 base and 6 bases respectively, with 7 bases between them. The CDR3 sequence is 12 residues long. Germline V CDR1 and CDR2: KGHSH, LQKENI. The CDR3, as DNA: TGTGCCAGCTCACCACAGGGAGGCGAGCAGTACTTC. As protein: CASSPQGGEQYF.

As for this clone: This sample also contains other DNA sequences that code for the same CDR3. The chain joins TRBV7-2 to TRBJ2-7; TRBD2 matches at 9 bases. The CDR3 is 15 amino acids. V lost 1 base to trimming and J lost 2 bases; unmatched junction nucleotides: 3. Germline-derived CDR1 and CDR2 are SGHTA and FQGNSA. CDR3 residues: CASSLVGGGAYEQYF. CDR3 nucleotides: TGTGCCAGCAGCTTAGTGGGCGGGGGGGCCTACGAGCAGTACTTC.

The chain employs TRBV29-1 and TRBJ2-7, with TRBD1 identical over 7 bases. Trimming took 6 bases from V and 3 from J; bases not matched to a gene: 5. Germline V gene sequence: CDR1 SQVTM, CDR2 ANQGSEA. This CDR3 has 12 amino acids. The CDR3 region is CSVRDRVYEQYF. CDR3 DNA sequence: TGCAGCGTCCGGGACAGAGTCTACGAGCAGTACTTC.

The chain carries TRBV25-1 and TRBJ2-5, with a tentative D call TRBD1 (6 bases). CDR3 length: 13 residues. Trimming removed 2 bases from V and 3 bases from J, with 7 bases in between. CDR1 MGHDK and CDR2 SYGVNS come from the germline V gene. The CDR3 sequence is CASSEQGKETQYF. In DNA, the CDR3 is TGTGCCAGCAGTGAACAGGGGAAAGAGACCCAGTACTTC. The variable domain in full, with the rest retrieved from reference TRBV25-1 and TRBJ2-5, is EADIYQTPRYLVIGTGKKITLECSQTMGHDKMYWYQQDPGMELHLIHYSYGVNSTEKGDLSSESTVSRIRTEHFPLTLESARPSHTSQYLCASSEQGKETQYFGPGTRLLVL.

This chain links TRBV24-1 with TRBJ1-1; D gene uncertain. Trimming shortened V by 5 bases and J by 1 base, and 4 bases separated the two germline ends. This CDR3 region has 12 residues. Per germline, CDR1 KGHDR and CDR2 SFDVKD. CDR3 in DNA: TGTGCCACCAGTGGAGGGAACACTGAAGCTTTCTTT. Protein product: CATSGGNTEAFF.

This clone came up once. The chain joins TRBV28 to TRBJ2-1; TRBD2 agrees at 13 bases. This CDR3 has 17 amino acids. Per germline, CDR1 MDHEN and CDR2 SYDVKM. The V segment lost 5 bases and the J segment 1 base; nucleotides outside the gene matches: 5. Here the CDR3 DNA reads TGTGCCAGCAGTGACCCGGGACTAGCGGGATCCTACAATGAGCAGTTCTTC. Translating gives CASSDPGLAGSYNEQFF.

The chain links TRBV7-8 to TRBJ2-2; D is unresolved. The CDR3 sequence is 15 residues long. The germline gives CDR1 SGHVS, CDR2 FQNEAQ. Trimming cost V 1 base and J 1 base, with 7 bases left between them. The CDR3 DNA reads as TGTGCCAGCAGCTTAGTCCCAGGGAACACCGGGGAGCTGTTTTTT. Protein product: CASSLVPGNTGELFF.

This chain joins TRBV10-1 and TRBJ1-2, with 8 bases that match TRBD1. This CDR3 region has 13 residues. With 3 bases clipped from V and 6 bases from J, the junction kept 3 bases outside the gene matches. CDR1 is WNHNN and CDR2 is SYGVQD in the germline V gene (reference sequence). The CDR3 loop is CASSDRQGNGYTF. In nucleotides, the CDR3 is TGCGCCAGCAGTGACCGACAGGGGAATGGCTACACCTTC.

This chain connects TRBV13 to TRBJ2-7; D possibly corresponds to TRBD2 (5 bases). The CDR3 covers 13 residues. Germline V CDR1 and CDR2: PRHDT, FYEKMQ (reference sequence). V lost 5 bases and J lost 3, with 11 bases in between. The CDR3 loop reads CASSIGENYEQYF. The CDR3 DNA sequence: TGTGCCAGCAGCATCGGGGAAAACTACGAGCAGTACTTC.

The chain couples TRBV7-3 to TRBJ1-2; TRBD1 aligns across 7 bases. The CDR3 is made up of 15 amino acids. The J segment lost 2 bases and the V segment lost 5 bases, leaving 8 bases of the junction unmatched. CDR1 SGHTA and CDR2 FQGTGA come from the germline V gene. The DNA for the CDR3 is TGTGCCAGCAGCAAACAGACAGGGCCAAACTATGGCTACACCTTC. This codes for CASSKQTGPNYGYTF.

The chain carries TRBV5-1 and TRBJ1-6, with TRBD1 matching over 8 bases. The germline V gene encodes CDR1 SGHRS and CDR2 YFSETQ. This CDR3 spans 17 amino acids. V lost 4 bases, J lost 2 bases, and 8 bases stayed unmatched. CDR3 DNA sequence: TGCGCCAGCAGCCTAGGACAGGGAGTCCCCTATAATTCACCCCTCCACTTT. Its translation: CASSLGQGVPYNSPLHF. Looking up the rest from reference TRBV5-1 and TRBJ1-6 gives the full variable domain: KAGVTQTPRYLIKTRGQQVTLSCSPISGHRSVSWYQQTPGQGLQFLFEYFSETQRNKGNFPGRFSGRQFSNSRSEMNVSTLELGDSALYLCASSLGQGVPYNSPLHFGNGTRLTVT.

CDR3 loop: CASSRLPGTQNEAFF. DNA of the CDR3: TGTGCCAGCAGCCGCCTTCCGGGGACTCAAAACGAAGCTTTCTTT. The chain has TRBV3-1 (or the pseudogene TRBV3-2) and TRBJ1-1; a weak D match, TRBD1 (5 bases). Trimming stripped 4 bases from V and 8 bases from J, with 20 bases between. The CDR3 spans 15 residues. Germline V gene lookup returns CDR1 LGHDT and CDR2 YNNKEL (reference sequence).

This clone occurred a few times. V usage is TRBV5-1 and J usage is TRBJ2-2; 11 bases map to TRBD2. CDR1 and CDR2 from the germline V gene are SGHRS and YFSETQ. The CDR3 covers 17 residues. V lost 0 bases and J lost 6; bases outside the gene matches: 7. CDR3 sequence reads: CASSLALAGGPAGELFF. In nucleotides, the CDR3 is TGCGCCAGCAGCTTGGCGTTAGCGGGGGGGCCCGCCGGGGAGCTGTTTTTT.

The chain carries TRBV12-3 or TRBV12-4 and TRBJ1-2; D perhaps matches TRBD1 (6 bases). Trimming took 3 bases from V and 8 from J, leaving 13 bases between them. This CDR3 is built from 13 residues. This chain's CDR3 is CASSLMGANGYTF. In DNA, the CDR3 is TGTGCCAGCAGTTTGATGGGGGCGAACGGCTACACCTTC.

The chain carries TRBV28 and TRBJ2-7; a possible D gene is TRBD2 (5 bases). This CDR3 contains 14 residues. The germline gives CDR1 MDHEN, CDR2 SYDVKM. V gave up 6 bases and J gave up 0 bases, with 12 bases separating them. CDR3 DNA: TGTGCCAGCAGCCGACGGGGTAGCTCCTACGAGCAGTACTTC. It codes for CASSRRGSSYEQYF. Together with reference TRBV28 and TRBJ2-7, the CDR3 gives the full variable domain: DVKVTQSSRYLVKRTGEKVFLECVQDMDHENMFWYRQDPGLGLRLIYFSYDVKMKEKGDIPEGYSVSREKKERFSLILESASTNQTSMYLCASSRRGSSYEQYFGPGTRLTVT.